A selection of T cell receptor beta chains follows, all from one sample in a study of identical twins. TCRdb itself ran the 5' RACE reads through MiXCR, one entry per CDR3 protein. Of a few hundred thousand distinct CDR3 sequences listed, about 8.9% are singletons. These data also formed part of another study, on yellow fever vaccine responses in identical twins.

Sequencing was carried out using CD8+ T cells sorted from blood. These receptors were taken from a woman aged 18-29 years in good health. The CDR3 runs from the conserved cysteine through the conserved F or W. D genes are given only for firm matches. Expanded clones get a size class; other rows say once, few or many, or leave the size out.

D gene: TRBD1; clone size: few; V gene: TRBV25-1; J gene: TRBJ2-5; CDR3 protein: CASSETGGETQYF; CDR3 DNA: TGTGCCAGCAGTGAGACAGGGGGCGAGACCCAGTACTTC
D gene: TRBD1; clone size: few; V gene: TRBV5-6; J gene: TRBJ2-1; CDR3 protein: CASSLGGGQGAYNEQFF; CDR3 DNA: TGTGCCAGCAGCTTGGGCGGGGGACAGGGCGCCTACAATGAGCAGTTCTTC
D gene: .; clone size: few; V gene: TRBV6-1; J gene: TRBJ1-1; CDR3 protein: CAVNRDTVMNTEAFF; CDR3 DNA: TGTGCCGTAAACCGGGACACAGTTATGAACACTGAAGCTTTCTTT
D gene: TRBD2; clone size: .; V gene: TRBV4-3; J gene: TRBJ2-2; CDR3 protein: CASSQDAPPGLAGTGELVF; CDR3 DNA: TGCGCCAGCAGCCAAGACGCCCCACCGGGACTAGCGGGAACCGGGGAGCTGGTTTTT
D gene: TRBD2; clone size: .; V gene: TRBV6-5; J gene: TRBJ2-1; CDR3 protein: CASSYSTSGGGYNEQFF; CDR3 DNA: TGTGCCAGCAGTTACTCTACTAGCGGGGGGGGTTACAATGAGCAGTTCTTC
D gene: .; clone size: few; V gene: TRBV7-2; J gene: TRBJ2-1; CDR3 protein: CASSFTVSDEQFF; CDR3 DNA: TGTGCCAGCAGCTTCACAGTCTCCGATGAGCAGTTCTTC
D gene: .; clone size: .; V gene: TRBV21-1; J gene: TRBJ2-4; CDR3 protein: CASSKDKGGRDENIQYF; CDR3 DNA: TGTGCCAGCAGCAAAGATAAGGGGGGGCGGGATGAAAACATTCAGTACTTC
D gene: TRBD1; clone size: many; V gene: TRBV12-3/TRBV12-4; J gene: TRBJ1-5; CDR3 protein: CASSSQGAQVEPQHF; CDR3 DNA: TGTGCCAGCAGTTCGCAGGGGGCCCAAGTTGAGCCCCAGCATTTT
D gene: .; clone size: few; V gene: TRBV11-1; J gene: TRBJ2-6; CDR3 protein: CASSLLGLPPTPGANVLTF; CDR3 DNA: TGTGCCAGCAGCTTACTCGGGTTGCCTCCTACCCCTGGGGCCAACGTCCTGACTTTC
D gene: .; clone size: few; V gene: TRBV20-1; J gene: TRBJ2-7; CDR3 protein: CSARDSRSYEQYF; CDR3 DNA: TGCAGTGCTAGAGATAGCCGGTCCTACGAGCAGTACTTC
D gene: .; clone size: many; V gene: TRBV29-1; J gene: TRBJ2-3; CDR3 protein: CSVTDQGKMPDTQYF; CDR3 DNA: TGCAGCGTAACAGATCAGGGGAAGATGCCAGATACGCAGTATTTT
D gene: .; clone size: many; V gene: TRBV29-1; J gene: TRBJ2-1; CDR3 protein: CSVEPTGFNEQFF; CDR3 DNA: TGCAGCGTTGAACCTACAGGGTTCAATGAGCAGTTCTTC
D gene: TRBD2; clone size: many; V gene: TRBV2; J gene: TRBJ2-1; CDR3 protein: CASSPGTSDYDEQFF; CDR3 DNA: TGTGCCAGCAGTCCCGGGACTAGCGATTACGATGAGCAGTTCTTC
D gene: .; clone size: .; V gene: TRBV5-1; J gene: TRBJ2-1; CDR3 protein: CASSLEGLEQFF; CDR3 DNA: TGCGCCAGCAGCTTGGAGGGGCTTGAGCAGTTCTTC
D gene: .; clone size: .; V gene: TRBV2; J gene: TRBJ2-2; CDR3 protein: CASSVGRSNTGELFF; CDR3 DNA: TGTGCCAGCAGTGTTGGCCGGTCGAACACCGGGGAGCTGTTTTTT
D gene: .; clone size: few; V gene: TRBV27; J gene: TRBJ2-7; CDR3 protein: CASSLLRASEQYF; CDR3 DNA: TGTGCCAGCAGTTTATTGCGGGCAAGCGAGCAGTACTTC
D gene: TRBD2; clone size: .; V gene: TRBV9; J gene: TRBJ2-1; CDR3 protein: CASSGRGGAGSYNEQFF; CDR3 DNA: TGTGCCAGCAGCGGACGGGGCGGAGCGGGGTCCTACAATGAGCAGTTCTTC
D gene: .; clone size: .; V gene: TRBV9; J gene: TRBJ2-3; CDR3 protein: CASSASDSLTDTQYF; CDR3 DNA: TGTGCCAGCAGCGCGTCTGACAGTTTGACCGATACGCAGTATTTT
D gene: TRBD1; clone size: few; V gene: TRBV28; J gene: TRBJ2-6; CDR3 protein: CASSPGTGAYSGANVLTF; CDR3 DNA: TGTGCCAGCAGCCCCGGGACAGGGGCGTACTCGGGGGCCAACGTCCTGACTTTC
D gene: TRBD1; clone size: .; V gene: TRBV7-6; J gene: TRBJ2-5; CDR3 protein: CASSLRDDRGAWETQYF; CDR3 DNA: TGTGCCAGCAGCTTAAGGGACGACAGGGGCGCTTGGGAGACCCAGTACTTC
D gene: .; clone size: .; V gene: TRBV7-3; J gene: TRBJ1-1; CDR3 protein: CASSHREVGEAFF; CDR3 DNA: TGTGCCAGCAGCCACAGGGAGGTCGGTGAAGCTTTCTTT
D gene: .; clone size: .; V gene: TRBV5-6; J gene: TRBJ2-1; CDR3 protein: CASSRVASADEQFF; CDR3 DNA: TGTGCCAGCAGCCGCGTGGCTAGCGCGGATGAGCAGTTCTTC
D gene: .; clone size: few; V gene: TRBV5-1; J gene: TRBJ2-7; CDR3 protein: CASSPAESHEQYF; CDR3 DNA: TGCGCCAGCAGCCCCGCAGAGTCCCACGAGCAGTACTTC
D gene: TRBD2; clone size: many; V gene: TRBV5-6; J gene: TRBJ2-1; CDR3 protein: CASSLLAGGSHNEQFF; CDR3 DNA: TGTGCCAGCAGCTTGTTAGCGGGGGGGTCTCACAATGAGCAGTTCTTC
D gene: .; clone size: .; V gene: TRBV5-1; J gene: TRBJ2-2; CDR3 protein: CATGPPNTGELFF; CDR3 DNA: TGCGCCACCGGGCCCCCGAACACCGGGGAGCTGTTTTTT
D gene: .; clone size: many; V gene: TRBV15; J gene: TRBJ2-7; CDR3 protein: CATSRDRNYEQYF; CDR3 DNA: TGTGCCACCAGCAGAGATCGGAACTACGAGCAGTACTTC
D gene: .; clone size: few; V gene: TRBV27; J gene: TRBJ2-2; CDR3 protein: CASSPDWQNTGELFF; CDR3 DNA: TGTGCCAGCAGTCCGGACTGGCAGAACACCGGGGAGCTGTTTTTT
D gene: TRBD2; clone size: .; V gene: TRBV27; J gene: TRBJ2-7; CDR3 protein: CASGTSGVYEQYF; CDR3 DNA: TGTGCCAGCGGGACTAGCGGGGTTTACGAGCAGTACTTC
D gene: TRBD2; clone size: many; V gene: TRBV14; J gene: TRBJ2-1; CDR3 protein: CASSQEASGVYNEQFF; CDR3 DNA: TGTGCCAGCAGCCAAGAGGCTAGCGGGGTCTACAATGAGCAGTTCTTC
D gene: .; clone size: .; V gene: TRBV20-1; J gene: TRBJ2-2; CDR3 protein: CSAREYGGNTGELFF; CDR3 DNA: TGCAGTGCTAGAGAGTATGGGGGCAACACCGGGGAGCTGTTTTTT
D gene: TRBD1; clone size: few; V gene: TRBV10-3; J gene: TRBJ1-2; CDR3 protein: CAISESGQGARGGYTF; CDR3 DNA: TGTGCCATCAGTGAGTCGGGACAGGGGGCGCGTGGCGGCTACACCTTC
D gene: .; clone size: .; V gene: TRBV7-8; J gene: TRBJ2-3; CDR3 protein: CASSLVEGAADTQYF; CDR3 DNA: TGTGCCAGCAGCTTAGTGGAGGGGGCGGCAGATACGCAGTATTTT
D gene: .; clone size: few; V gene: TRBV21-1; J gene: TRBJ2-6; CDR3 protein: CASSNKRGSGANVLTF; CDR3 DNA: TGTGCCAGCAGCAACAAACGGGGCTCTGGGGCCAACGTCCTGACTTTC